The present T cell receptor (beta chain) was sequenced within a study of graft-versus-host responses after intestinal transplantation. Study observations and caveats: Some GvH clones appeared in ileal mucosa or blood before recipient bone marrow. Declines in HvG clones occurring early post-transplant were associated with peak circulating GvH clone levels.

Produced via immunoSEQ multiplex PCR; TCRdb's table is partial and in-frame only. The sample contains roughly 46,000 clones, 80% to 95% of which appear only once. Regarding this clone: The target antigen is unknown.

The clonotype comes from a human patient who received an intestinal transplant, so some T cells may come from the graft donor. The source material was PBMCs, sampled more than 750 days after a first intestinal transplant, on the day of a second.

CDR3 DNA: TGTGCCAGCAGTTATAGGTACGAGCAGTACTTC. Its translation is CASSYRYEQYF. This chain connects TRBV6-1 to TRBJ2-7; no firm D call. Germline CDR1 reads MNHNS; CDR2 reads SASEGT. CDR3 length: 11 residues. V dropped 5 bases and J dropped 4 bases, with 6 bases sitting between them.